This T cell receptor (beta chain) was captured by sequencing in a study of control samples from healthy donors and cancer patients. Clones were sequenced by immunoSEQ multiplex PCR, and TCRdb holds only the in-frame ones, with some missing. There are approximately 90,000 clones in the sample; about 89% occur only once, and more than 20% lies in the top ten. CDR3 length equals 14 residues. The germline V gene encodes CDR1 SGHTA and CDR2 FQGNSA. With 2 bases removed from V and 5 bases from J, the gap between germline ends came to 12 bases. This sequence was found in a young man in good health. The sample was blood. This chain joins TRBV7-2 and TRBJ1-1, with D possibly TRBD1 on 5 matching bases. The CDR3 is CASSLFTGGTEAFF. CDR3 DNA: TGTGCCAGCAGCTTATTTACGGGGGGGACTGAAGCTTTCTTT.